This T cell receptor beta chain is from a study of shared clonotypes between healthy human individuals. Study-level findings and limits: Blood alone was sampled, and tissue repertoires likely differ.

Worth noting for this clone: Its matching antigen is unknown.

Trimming left V 2 bases short and J 4 bases short, with 5 bases between. The CDR3 sequence is 11 residues long. Germline CDR1 GTSNPN, CDR2 SVGIG (reference sequence). The data were produced by immunoSEQ multiplex PCR, yet TCRdb's version contains in-frame clones alone and is incomplete. Of a few million clones in the sample, approximately 93% were seen once. The TCR was taken from a young man in good health. Some clones in this sample may be carry-over from other donors' samples. The material sequenced was naive CD4+ T cells from PBMCs. Indicated subset: CD45RA+ positively selected. The chain links TRBV30 to TRBJ1-1; no clear D gene. The CDR3 nucleotides are TGTGCCTGGAGTCGGGGCACTGAAGCTTTCTTT. This translates into CAWSRGTEAFF.